The 19 T cell receptor beta chains below were found in one sample sequenced in a study of regulatory T cells in long-lasting Graves disease. Investigators prepared the TCR beta libraries by applying iRepertoire HTBI primers and Arm-PCR of CDR3 regions. Via MiXCR, TCRdb re-called the multiplex PCR reads, giving one row per CDR3 protein. The table records around 460,000 distinct CDR3 sequences, 14% of them present only once. Noted time point: newly diagnosed GD, antithyroid drugs for less than 3 months. Researchers made the TCR library from RNA that was extracted from PBMCs. The same sample was also used in a study of T cells in Graves' hyperthyroidism and ophthalmopathy.

Here the sequenced sample was peripheral blood mononuclear cells (PBMCs), taken at new diagnosis, from a patient treated with antithyroid drugs. Receptors originate from a woman aged 50 to 65 with Graves disease.

This chain uses TRBV9 with TRBJ2-1, with 9 bases aligning to TRBD1. The CDR3 length is 14 residues. Germline V gene data show CDR1 as SGDLS and CDR2 as YYNGEE. V dropped 0 bases and J dropped 12; count of bases not matched to a gene: 7. CDR3 sequence: CASSVGTGALWQFF. CDR3 DNA sequence: TGTGCCAGCAGCGTAGGGACAGGGGCTTTATGGCAGTTCTTC.

This clonotype showed up many times. This chain links TRBV28 with TRBJ1-6; the match to TRBD1 covers 9 bases. Germline V gives CDR1 MDHEN, CDR2 SYDVKM. There are 14 residues in the CDR3. Germline trimming cut 10 bases from V and 8 bases from J; bases unmatched to any gene: 9. The CDR3 DNA follows: TGTGCCACCCTGGACAGGGGAAGCTATTCACCCCTCCACTTT. Protein: CATLDRGSYSPLHF.

This sequence joins TRBV27 and TRBJ1-1; no clear D gene. V was clipped by 6 bases and J by 0 bases, with 8 bases between them. The CDR3 is 13 residues long. Germline CDR1 reads MNHEY; CDR2 reads SMNVEV (reference sequence). This chain's CDR3 is CASSHAMNTEAFF. In DNA, the CDR3 is TGTGCCAGCAGCCACGCCATGAACACTGAAGCTTTCTTT.

This clonotype came up a few times. The CDR3 sequence is CASSVSGTGTDTQYF. CDR3 sequence (DNA): TGTGCCAGTAGTGTCTCCGGGACAGGCACAGATACGCAGTATTTT. J is TRBJ2-3 and V is TRBV19, with 7 positions matching TRBD1. The V gene's germline CDR1 is LNHDA and CDR2 SQIVND (reference sequence). The CDR3 sequence is 15 residues long. J was trimmed by 1 base and V by 5 bases; bases with no gene match: 6.

This clonotype was detected many times. This chain uses TRBV12-3 or TRBV12-4 with TRBJ1-1; possibly TRBD1 for D (6 bases). This CDR3 has 14 amino acids. V lost 6 bases to trimming and J lost 3 bases, with 14 bases between them. CDR3 region: CASRRTGLDTEAFF. The CDR3 bases are TGTGCCAGCAGACGAACAGGGTTAGACACTGAAGCTTTCTTT.

This clonotype was seen repeatedly, ten times or more. V is TRBV29-1 and J is TRBJ2-7; TRBD1 aligns across 7 bases. CDR1 and CDR2 from the germline V gene are SQVTM and ANQGSEA. The CDR3 length is 19 residues. J was trimmed by 3 bases and V by 4 bases; bases with no gene match: 24. CDR3 loop: CSVGNSGQSIISPYYEQYF. DNA of the CDR3: TGCAGCGTTGGAAATTCGGGACAGTCCATCATATCACCCTACTACGAGCAGTACTTC.

In this sample, this clonotype turned up many times. This chain uses TRBV14 with TRBJ1-4; D is possibly TRBD1 (6 bases). The CDR3 totals 17 residues. In germline, CDR1 is SGHDN, CDR2 FVKESK. The ends were cut back, 5 bases at V and 2 bases at J, with 18 bases in the middle. The chain's CDR3 is CASSTHTLTGTNEKLFF. DNA of the CDR3: TGTGCCAGCAGCACTCACACCCTAACAGGGACTAATGAAAAACTGTTTTTT.

The V and J genes are TRBV2 and TRBJ2-2; D remains unclear. V was shortened by 4 bases and J by 7 bases, with 13 bases between the two germline ends. Per the germline V gene, CDR1 is SNHLY and CDR2 is FYNNEI. The length of the CDR3 is 14 residues. The CDR3 sequence: CASSVLSLDGELFF. CDR3 coding DNA: TGTGCCAGCAGTGTGTTGTCGTTAGACGGGGAGCTGTTTTTT.

This clonotype was detected a few times. The chain employs TRBV9 and TRBJ1-4; 7 nucleotides align to TRBD1. The CDR3 is made up of 15 amino acids. Losses at the gene ends were 3 bases for V and 4 bases for J; bases not matched to a gene: 6. CDR1 SGDLS and CDR2 YYNGEE come from the germline V gene. CDR3 loop: CASSAGRDSNEKLFF. In DNA form, the CDR3 reads TGTGCCAGCAGCGCGGGGCGGGACAGTAATGAAAAACTGTTTTTT.

This clonotype was detected many times. The CDR3 loop reads CASRTSGRETQYF. The CDR3, as DNA: TGTGCCAGCCGGACTAGCGGGAGGGAGACCCAGTACTTC. V gene TRBV12-3 or TRBV12-4 combines with J gene TRBJ2-5; 14 bases line up with TRBD2. After removal of 8 bases from V and 5 bases from J, the junction contained 1 base not matched to a gene. This CDR3 is built from 13 residues.

This clonotype was counted many times. The chain joins TRBV5-1 to TRBJ2-7; tentatively, D is TRBD2 (5 bases). V shed 2 bases and J shed 0 bases, with 9 bases lying between them. The CDR3 consists of 14 residues. Germline-derived CDR1 and CDR2 are SGHRS and YFSETQ. This chain's CDR3 is CASSFAGVSYEQYF. CDR3 sequence (DNA): TGCGCCAGCAGCTTTGCGGGTGTCTCCTACGAGCAGTACTTC.

The rearrangement joins TRBV10-3 to TRBJ2-7; a possible D gene is TRBD1 (7 bases). V shed 10 bases and J shed 1 base, with 17 bases lying between them. Looked up from germline, CDR1 is ENHRY and CDR2 is SYGVKD. The CDR3 is 14 amino acids. Here the CDR3 DNA reads TGTGCCACCAACAGGGGAGGTAGGTCCTACGAGCAGTACTTC. Amino acid sequence: CATNRGGRSYEQYF.

Comments on this clonotype: The junction differs from germline at one of its ends, possibly a read error. This chain joins TRBV28 and TRBJ2-7; TRBD1 matches 10 bases. The length of the CDR3 is 14 residues. CDR1 is MDHEN, CDR2 SYDVKM, per germline. The CDR3 coding sequence is TGTGCCAGCAGTAGACAGGGGGCTATCAACGCGCAGCACTTC. Translated: CASSRQGAINAQHF.

This clonotype was observed at least ten times. The CDR3: CASSLGGAREYEQYF. The DNA for the CDR3 is TGCGCCAGCAGCTTGGGGGGGGCACGGGAGTACGAGCAGTACTTC. This chain links TRBV5-1 with TRBJ2-7, with D perhaps being TRBD1 or TRBD2 (6 bases each). The CDR3 contains 15 residues. Germline V CDR1 and CDR2: SGHRS, YFSETQ. Trimming took off 0 bases at V and 4 bases at J, with 14 bases between the two ends.

This rearrangement joins TRBV6-5 to TRBJ2-1; D might be TRBD1 or TRBD2, each matching 6 bases. Germline CDR1 MNHEY, CDR2 SVGAGI. Trimming left V 0 bases short and J 6 bases short, with 15 bases between. The CDR3 sequence is 16 residues long. The CDR3 DNA sequence: TGTGCCAGCAGTTACTCTGGGGGGCGCGGCAGCAATGAGCAGTTCTTC. Protein sequence: CASSYSGGRGSNEQFF.

The rearrangement joins TRBV28 to TRBJ1-5; no clear D gene. The CDR3 extends over 12 amino acids. Germline lookup yields CDR1 MDHEN and CDR2 SYDVKM. V lost 5 bases to trimming and J lost 6 bases, with 8 bases between them. Written as DNA, the CDR3 is TGTGCCAGCAGTCTCCCGCCTCAGCCCCAGCATTTT. This sequence encodes CASSLPPQPQHF.

Regarding this clonotype: One base away lies a much larger clone, so this may be a sequencing read error. This chain joins TRBV29-1 and TRBJ2-2; D is possibly TRBD2 (6 bases). The CDR3 spans 13 residues. Germline CDR1 reads SQVTM; CDR2 reads ANQGSEA. CDR3 coding DNA: TGCAGCGTTGTTGCGGGTAGCACCGGGGGGCTGTTTTTT. This codes for CSVVAGSTGGLFF.

The rearrangement uses TRBV2 and TRBJ1-3; tentatively, D is TRBD1 (5 bases). CDR1 SNHLY and CDR2 FYNNEI come from the germline V gene. Trimming took off 6 bases at V and 9 bases at J, with 12 bases between the two ends. The CDR3 spans 12 residues. The CDR3 DNA sequence: TGTGCCAGCAGCCCCTCAGGGATCACCATATATTTT. Translating it yields CASSPSGITIYF.

Turning to this clonotype: One base away lies a much larger clone, so this may be a sequencing read error. The CDR3 loop is CVSSVGPYEQYF. The CDR3 DNA reads TGTGTCAGCAGTGTGGGGCCCTACGAGCAGTACTTC. The chain combines TRBV28 with TRBJ2-7, with D maybe TRBD1 (5 bases). Germline V gene lookup returns CDR1 MDHEN and CDR2 SYDVKM. The CDR3 spans 12 residues.